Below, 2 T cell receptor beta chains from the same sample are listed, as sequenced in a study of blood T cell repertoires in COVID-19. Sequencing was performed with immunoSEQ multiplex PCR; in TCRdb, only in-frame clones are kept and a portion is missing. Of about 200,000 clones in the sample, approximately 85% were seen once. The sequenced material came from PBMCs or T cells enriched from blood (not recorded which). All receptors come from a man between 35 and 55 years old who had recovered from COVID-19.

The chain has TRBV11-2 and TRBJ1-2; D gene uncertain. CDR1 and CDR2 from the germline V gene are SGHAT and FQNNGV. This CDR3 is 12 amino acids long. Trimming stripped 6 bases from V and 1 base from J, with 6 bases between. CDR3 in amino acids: CASSEGNYGYTF. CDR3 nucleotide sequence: TGTGCCAGCAGTGAGGGTAACTATGGCTACACCTTC.

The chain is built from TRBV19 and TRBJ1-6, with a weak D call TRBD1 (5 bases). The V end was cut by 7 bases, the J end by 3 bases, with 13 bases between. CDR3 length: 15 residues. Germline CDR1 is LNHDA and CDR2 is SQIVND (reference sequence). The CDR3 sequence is CASTMGGGYNSPLHF. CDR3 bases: TGTGCCAGTACCATGGGGGGGGGCTATAATTCACCCCTCCACTTT. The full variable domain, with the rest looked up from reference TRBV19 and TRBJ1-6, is DGGITQSPKYLFRKEGQNVTLSCEQNLNHDAMYWYRQDPGQGLRLIYYSQIVNDFQKGDIAEGYSVSREKKESFPLTVTSAQKNPTAFYLCASTMGGGYNSPLHFGNGTRLTVT.